These T cell receptor beta chains were read from a single sample in a study of blood T cell repertoires in COVID-19. Only in-frame clones appear in the TCRdb table, and some are missing; sequencing was by immunoSEQ multiplex PCR. The table includes about 45,000 clones, approximately 80% detected once. The sequenced material came from peripheral blood. Receptor source: a human donor in a cohort sampled during active COVID-19. Each CDR3 is given with its conserved first and last residue. D genes are given only for firm matches. A clone size is listed for some rows: how often the clone was seen (once, few, many), or a class if it is expanded.

J gene | D gene | V gene | clone size | CDR3 protein | CDR3 DNA
TRBJ2-3 | . | TRBV4-1 | . | CASSPGRDFTDTQYF | TGCGCCAGCAGTCCGGGACGGGACTTCACAGATACGCAGTATTTT
TRBJ2-3 | . | TRBV7-2 | . | CASSLVPDSSTDTQYF | TGTGCCAGCAGCTTAGTTCCGGACTCCAGCACAGATACGCAGTATTTT
TRBJ1-2 | . | TRBV6-4 | . | CASSDTTQGLDYGYTF | TGTGCCAGCAGTGACACGACTCAGGGGCTTGACTATGGCTACACCTTC
TRBJ1-3 | TRBD1 | TRBV28 | . | CASSPGTGLGNTIYF | TGTGCCAGCAGTCCCGGGACAGGGCTTGGAAACACCATATATTTT
TRBJ2-7 | . | TRBV24-1 | . | CATSNPGDKNEQYF | TGTGCCACCAGCAATCCGGGAGATAAAAACGAGCAGTACTTC
TRBJ2-7 | TRBD1 | TRBV7-9 | few | CASSGGTGRNEQYF | TGTGCCAGCAGCGGGGGGACAGGGCGCAACGAGCAGTACTTC
TRBJ2-5 | . | TRBV10-2 | few | CASSRSQETQYF | TGCGCCAGCAGTCGCAGCCAAGAGACCCAGTACTTC
TRBJ1-4 | TRBD1 | TRBV28 | . | CASNSLQGAGEKLFF | TGTGCCAGCAATTCTTTACAGGGGGCCGGTGAAAAACTGTTTTTT
TRBJ1-2 | . | TRBV4-1 | . | CASSPRGGPDYGYTF | TGCGCCAGCAGCCCCAGGGGTGGGCCAGATTATGGCTACACCTTC
TRBJ2-1 | TRBD1 | TRBV6-4 | . | CARDLNRGSSEQFF | TGTGCCAGAGATCTTAACAGGGGATCTTCCGAGCAGTTCTTC
TRBJ2-7 | TRBD2 | TRBV18 | . | CASSQGLAGLSYEQYF | TGTGCCAGCTCACAGGGACTAGCGGGGCTCTCCTACGAGCAGTACTTC
TRBJ2-2 | . | TRBV18 | . | CASSPPTGSDTGELFF | TGTGCCAGCTCACCACCGACAGGCTCGGACACCGGGGAGCTGTTTTTT
TRBJ2-3 | TRBD2 | TRBV7-2 | . | CASSLKAGGPYTQYF | TGTGCCAGCAGCTTAAAGGCGGGAGGGCCGTATACGCAGTATTTT
TRBJ2-7 | . | TRBV6-5 | . | CASVLSNPQYEQYF | TGTGCCAGCGTTCTTTCGAACCCCCAGTACGAGCAGTACTTC
TRBJ2-3 | TRBD2 | TRBV4-1 | few | CASSQVGGLVADTQYF | TGCGCCAGCAGCCAGGTTGGGGGACTAGTTGCAGATACGCAGTATTTT
TRBJ2-7 | TRBD1 | TRBV6-5 | . | CASSSRDREGYEQYF | TGTGCCAGCAGTTCCCGGGACAGGGAAGGTTACGAGCAGTACTTC
TRBJ2-7 | TRBD1 | TRBV10-3 | . | CAIRPTGLGSYEQYF | TGTGCCATCAGGCCGACAGGGTTGGGCTCCTACGAGCAGTACTTC
TRBJ1-6 | . | TRBV6-1 | . | CASSEARVAPLHF | TGTGCCAGCAGTGAAGCACGGGTGGCGCCCCTCCACTTT
TRBJ2-5 | TRBD2 | TRBV6-5 | . | CASSYGLADGETQYF | TGTGCCAGCAGTTACGGACTAGCGGACGGGGAGACCCAGTACTTC
TRBJ1-5 | . | TRBV5-6 | once | CASSFPGLRPHQPQHF | TGTGCCAGCAGTTTTCCGGGACTTCGTCCCCATCAGCCCCAGCATTTT
TRBJ2-1 | . | TRBV2 | few | CASSARGYEQFF | TGTGCCAGCAGTGCCCGAGGGTATGAGCAGTTCTTC
TRBJ2-5 | TRBD1 | TRBV7-9 | . | CASSTGQGWETQYF | TGTGCCAGCAGCACAGGACAGGGTTGGGAGACCCAGTACTTC
TRBJ2-1 | TRBD2 | TRBV9 | . | CASSFTKLGGDEQFF | TGTGCCAGTAGCTTTACCAAACTGGGGGGGGATGAGCAGTTCTTC
TRBJ1-3 | TRBD1 | TRBV7-2 | few | CASSLRTGNSGNTIYF | TGTGCCAGCAGCTTACGGACAGGAAACTCTGGAAACACCATATATTTT
TRBJ2-1 | TRBD2 | TRBV30 | few | CAWTILAGGQNEQFF | TGTGCCTGGACTATACTAGCGGGAGGACAGAATGAGCAGTTCTTC
TRBJ1-4 | . | TRBV25-1 | few | CASSEGAWGLGEKLFF | TGTGCCAGCAGTGAAGGGGCCTGGGGGCTCGGGGAAAAACTGTTTTTT
TRBJ2-7 | . | TRBV14 | once | CASSQGPSDTYEQYF | TGTGCCAGCAGCCAAGGGCCTAGCGACACCTACGAGCAGTACTTC
TRBJ2-7 | TRBD2 | TRBV2 | . | CASSYLAGGYEQYF | TGTGCCAGCAGCTACTTAGCGGGGGGCTACGAGCAGTACTTC
TRBJ1-2 | TRBD1 | TRBV5-4 | once | CASSLNRGNYGYTF | TGTGCCAGCAGCTTGAACAGGGGGAACTATGGCTACACCTTC
TRBJ2-7 | . | TRBV5-1 | . | CASSPGHLSYEQYF | TGCGCCAGCAGCCCGGGACACCTCTCCTACGAGCAGTACTTC
TRBJ2-2 | TRBD2 | TRBV27 | . | CASSLLPPGLAANTGELFF | TGTGCCAGCAGTTTATTGCCCCCGGGACTAGCGGCGAACACCGGGGAGCTGTTTTTT
TRBJ2-2 | TRBD1 | TRBV5-6 | . | CASSSGQGRWTGELFF | TGTGCCAGCAGCTCTGGACAGGGGAGGTGGACCGGGGAGCTGTTTTTT
TRBJ1-3 | . | TRBV3-1/TRBV3-2 | once | CASSQQGGNTIYF | TGTGCCAGCAGCCAGCAGGGGGGAAACACCATATATTTT
TRBJ2-7 | TRBD1 | TRBV3-1/TRBV3-2 | . | CASSRDRGYEQYF | TGTGCCAGCAGCCGGGACAGGGGCTACGAGCAGTACTTC
TRBJ1-2 | TRBD1 | TRBV19 | . | CAAHGVEGAGYTF | TGTGCCGCCCATGGGGTGGAGGGGGCGGGCTACACCTTC
TRBJ2-3 | TRBD1 | TRBV2 | . | CASKTGQGSTDTQYF | TGTGCCAGCAAAACGGGACAGGGATCCACAGATACGCAGTATTTT
TRBJ1-2 | TRBD1 | TRBV7-9 | . | CASSLAGTEYGYTF | TGTGCCAGCAGCTTAGCTGGGACAGAATACGGCTACACCTTC
TRBJ2-3 | TRBD1 | TRBV24-1 | . | CATTDTGGDTDTQYF | TGTGCCACCACCGATACAGGGGGCGACACAGATACGCAGTATTTT
TRBJ1-2 | . | TRBV12-3/TRBV12-4 | . | CASSFTGSYGYTF | TGTGCCAGCAGTTTTACAGGGAGCTATGGCTACACCTTC
TRBJ2-2 | . | TRBV7-9 | . | CASSSGRGANTGELFF | TGTGCCAGCAGCTCTGGCCGGGGTGCGAACACCGGGGAGCTGTTTTTT
TRBJ1-3 | . | TRBV4-3 | . | CASSQDRGYSGNTIYF | TGCGCCAGCAGCCAAGATAGGGGGTACTCTGGAAACACCATATATTTT
TRBJ2-5 | . | TRBV27 | . | CASSLLMVSGVQETQYF | TGTGCCAGCAGTTTATTAATGGTGAGCGGAGTACAAGAGACCCAGTACTTC
TRBJ2-1 | . | TRBV28 | . | CASSLVGEGYNEQFF | TGTGCCAGCAGCTTAGTAGGTGAGGGCTACAATGAGCAGTTCTTC
TRBJ2-7 | TRBD2 | TRBV19 | few | CASSIKTSGKNEQYF | TGTGCCAGTAGTATAAAGACTAGCGGGAAGAACGAGCAGTACTTC
TRBJ2-2 | TRBD2 | TRBV7-8 | . | CASSLLAGGTNTGELFF | TGTGCCAGCAGCTTACTAGCGGGAGGAACAAACACCGGGGAGCTGTTTTTT
TRBJ1-2 | . | TRBV14 | . | CASSQAGVLHYGYTF | TGTGCCAGCAGCCAAGCCGGGGTACTCCACTATGGCTACACCTTC
TRBJ2-7 | . | TRBV18 | . | CASSPRPDEQYF | TGTGCCAGCTCACCACGCCCAGACGAGCAGTACTTC
TRBJ2-1 | . | TRBV7-9 | . | CASLKMGGGNEQFF | TGTGCCAGCTTAAAAATGGGAGGGGGCAATGAGCAGTTCTTC
TRBJ2-1 | TRBD2 | TRBV6-2/TRBV6-3 | . | CASSYPAGGLAKRGEQFF | TGTGCCAGCAGTTACCCGGCCGGTGGACTAGCGAAACGGGGGGAGCAGTTCTTC